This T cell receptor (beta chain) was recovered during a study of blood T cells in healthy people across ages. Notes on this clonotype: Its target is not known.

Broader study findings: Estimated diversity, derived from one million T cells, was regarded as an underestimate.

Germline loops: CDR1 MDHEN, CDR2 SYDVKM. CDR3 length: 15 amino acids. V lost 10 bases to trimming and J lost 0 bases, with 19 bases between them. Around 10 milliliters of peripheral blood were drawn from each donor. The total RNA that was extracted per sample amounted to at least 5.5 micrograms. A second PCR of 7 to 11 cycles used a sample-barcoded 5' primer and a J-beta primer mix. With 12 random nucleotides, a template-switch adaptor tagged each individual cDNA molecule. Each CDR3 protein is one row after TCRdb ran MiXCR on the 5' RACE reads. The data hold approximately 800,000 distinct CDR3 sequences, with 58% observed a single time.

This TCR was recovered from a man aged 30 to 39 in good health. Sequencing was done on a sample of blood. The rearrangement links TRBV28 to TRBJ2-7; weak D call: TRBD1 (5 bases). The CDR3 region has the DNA TGTGCCATCACAGGTAGCCGACCGAGCTCCTACGAGCAGTACTTC. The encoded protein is CAITGSRPSSYEQYF. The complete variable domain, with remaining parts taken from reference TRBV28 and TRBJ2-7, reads DVKVTQSSRYLVKRTGEKVFLECVQDMDHENMFWYRQDPGLGLRLIYFSYDVKMKEKGDIPEGYSVSREKKERFSLILESASTNQTSMYLCAITGSRPSSYEQYFGPGTRLTVT.